This T cell receptor beta chain derives from a study of vaccination and CD4 T cells after COVID-19. Study results and caveats: Vaccine-specific clones numbering 304 of 307 showed spike mono-reactivity in convalescent patients.

Looked up from germline, CDR1 is MDHEN and CDR2 is SYDVKM. V was cut by 2 bases and J by 2 bases, with 13 bases left in between. The CDR3 loop spans 16 amino acids. Treatment indicated: roughly 10-day PBMC culture with coronavirus spike peptide pools or control peptides (ViraFEST assay). The unexposed donor's CD4+ T cells were collected before the COVID-19 pandemic (2011-2018). The Oncomine TCR Beta short-read assay generated sequence data from the DNA of cultured CD4+ T cells. TCRdb ran MiXCR on the PCR reads and lists one entry per CDR3 protein. The repertoire holds a few thousand distinct CDR3 sequences, with 60% as singletons. In its sample, this clonotype was seen a few times. Its antigen is unidentified.

This rearrangement joins TRBV28 to TRBJ1-5; D is possibly TRBD1 (5 bases). Sequenced material: CD4+ T cells from blood, cultured in vitro. This receptor was taken from a human donor in good health. Written as DNA, the CDR3 is TGTGCCAGCAGTTTAATCCCAGGGTCGGGCAATCAGCCCCAGCATTTT. Encoded protein: CASSLIPGSGNQPQHF.